This T cell receptor beta chain was profiled in a study of naive and memory T cell subsets. This clonotype was recorded many times. Trimming cost V 1 base and J 8 bases, with 13 bases left between them. The germline V gene encodes CDR1 SGHKS and CDR2 YYEKEE (reference sequence). This CDR3 region has 15 residues. Amplification of ligated cDNA took four PCR rounds with SP2 and nested alpha and beta constant primers. Alpha and beta constant region primers primed reverse transcription for blood and skin samples. From the 5' RACE reads, TCRdb called clonotypes with MiXCR, one entry per CDR3 protein. Found here are 45,000 to 55,000 distinct CDR3 sequences, about 4.5% of them singletons; the top ten hold about 0.8%. A UMI-containing oligonucleotide was joined by 3' ligation to the TCR cDNA template.

The clonotype comes from a female donor in good health. J is TRBJ1-6 and V is TRBV5-5, with D possibly being TRBD1 (5 bases). In nucleotides, the CDR3 is TGTGCCAGCAGCTTGTGGGCCGCGGGGCATTCACCCCTCCACTTT. Protein: CASSLWAAGHSPLHF.